This T cell receptor (beta chain) derives from a study of OX40 agonist ivuxolimab in advanced cancers. TCRdb's copy holds only in-frame clones and misses some; the assay was immunoSEQ multiplex PCR. The top ten clones hold 1.5% to 2% of a sample with about 35,000 clones, around 84% of them seen once. Baseline was the first blood sampling point, followed by cycle 4 day 1 and cycle 7 day 1. This CDR3 contains 14 residues. V was shortened by 4 bases and J by 1 base, with 10 bases between the two germline ends. Germline lookup yields CDR1 MNHNY and CDR2 SVGAGI (reference sequence). The TCR originated in an adult with an advanced solid tumor such as melanoma, head and neck, liver or kidney cancer. The chain joins TRBV6-6 to TRBJ1-1, with a possible D match to TRBD1 (6 bases). The material was CD4+ or CD8+ T cells sorted from blood, obtained in a trial of the OX40 agonist ivuxolimab. Written as DNA, the CDR3 is TGTGCCAGCAGTTCACAACAGGGGAACACTGAAGCTTTCTTT. It specifies CASSSQQGNTEAFF.